This T cell receptor beta chain was recorded in a study of T cells after yellow fever vaccination. Overall study findings and caveats: Relatively few clonotypes were ones that appeared in both CD4 and CD8 compartments. Most primary-vaccination clones recurred post-booster (around 95% CD4, 88% CD8).

The table lists this clonotype with many counts. The antigen remains undetermined. Conversion of TCR transcripts into cDNA relied on 5'RACE template switching, which added a universal primer site and UMIs. TCRdb re-called the 5' RACE reads with MiXCR, one entry per CDR3 protein. The sample lists about 400,000 distinct CDR3 sequences; under 7.5% were seen once. V lost 3 bases and J lost 1, with 15 bases in between. Per germline, CDR1 SGHKS and CDR2 YYEKEE (reference sequence). This CDR3 spans 16 amino acids. This TCR was sampled from a young man who received the YFV17D yellow fever vaccine. The V gene is TRBV5-5, the J gene TRBJ2-3; possibly TRBD2 for D (5 bases). The sequencing here drew on PBMCs, taken 5 days after the yellow fever booster vaccination. This CDR3 reads CASSYGKAGGTDTQYF. The CDR3 DNA reads TGTGCCAGCAGCTACGGGAAGGCCGGCGGCACAGATACGCAGTATTTT.